The 18 T cell receptor beta chains below come from one sample, sequenced in a study of shared clonotypes between healthy human individuals. Repertoires were generated with immunoSEQ multiplex PCR, while TCRdb's copy carries only in-frame clones and drops some. The profile covers roughly 500,000 clones, with around 79% appearing a single time and roughly 13% taken by the ten largest. Sequencing was performed on PBMCs. These receptors all come from a woman in her 40s in good health. Some clones in this sample may be carry-over from other donors' samples.

The CDR3 coding sequence is TGTGCCAGCAGTTGGGACCCGGCAGGGTCTGGCTACACCTTC. Amino acid sequence: CASSWDPAGSGYTF. The V and J genes are TRBV6-6 and TRBJ1-2, with D maybe TRBD1 (5 bases). Looked up from germline, CDR1 is MNHNY and CDR2 is SVGAGI (reference sequence). Trimming removed 4 bases at V and 7 bases at J, with 16 bases between. This CDR3 is built from 14 residues.

The V call is TRBV7-9, the J call TRBJ1-2; D is uncertain. CDR1 is SEHNR and CDR2 is FQNEAQ in the germline V gene (reference sequence). The CDR3 is made up of 15 amino acids. V was pared by 1 base and J by 5 bases, with 14 bases between. Here the CDR3 reads CASSLVGRVGYGYTF. CDR3 coding DNA: TGTGCCAGCAGCTTAGTAGGGAGGGTCGGATATGGCTACACCTTC.

This CDR3 reads CASSEMGRGEQFF. CDR3 DNA sequence: TGTGCCAGCAGTGAAATGGGGCGGGGTGAGCAGTTCTTC. The rearrangement uses TRBV2 and TRBJ2-1; D may be TRBD2 (6 bases). CDR1 SNHLY and CDR2 FYNNEI come from the germline V gene. CDR3 length: 13 amino acids. The V gene lost 2 bases and the J gene lost 9 bases, with 11 bases spanning the gap.

The chain uses TRBV7-3 and TRBJ2-5, with a weak D call TRBD2 (6 bases). Germline V CDR1 and CDR2: SGHTA, FQGTGA. V shed 5 bases and J shed 7 bases, with 20 bases lying between them. The CDR3 is 15 amino acids. DNA of the CDR3: TGTGCCAGCAGCCCCGGGGGAGACACCTTGGGGACCCAGTACTTC. It encodes CASSPGGDTLGTQYF.

The chain couples TRBV6-5 to TRBJ2-7; possible D gene TRBD1, 6 bases. V gave up 2 bases and J gave up 3 bases, with 11 bases separating them. This CDR3 is 14 amino acids long. Looked up from germline, CDR1 is MNHEY and CDR2 is SVGAGI. CDR3 sequence (DNA): TGTGCCAGCAGTTACGGTTCACAGGGCTACGAGCAGTACTTC. Translated: CASSYGSQGYEQYF.

The chain joins TRBV28 to TRBJ2-3; TRBD1 agrees at 8 bases. The CDR3 extends over 12 amino acids. The V segment lost 7 bases and the J segment 6 bases; nucleotides outside the gene matches: 3. Germline values: CDR1 MDHEN, CDR2 SYDVKM. The CDR3 DNA follows: TGTGCCAGCACCACAGGGGGGGATACGCAGTATTTT. Amino acid sequence: CASTTGGDTQYF.

This rearrangement joins TRBV7-9 to TRBJ1-4; unclear D gene. The germline V gene encodes CDR1 SEHNR and CDR2 FQNEAQ (reference sequence). This CDR3 region has 12 residues. The germline V and J ends were trimmed by 5 bases and 5 bases, with 6 bases remaining between them. The CDR3 is CASSTVNEKLFF. Here the CDR3 DNA reads TGTGCCAGCAGCACCGTCAATGAAAAACTGTTTTTT. The full variable domain, with the rest looked up from reference TRBV7-9 and TRBJ1-4, is DTGVSQNPRHKITKRGQNVTFRCDPISEHNRLYWYRQTLGQGPEFLTYFQNEAQLEKSRLLSDRFSAERPKGSFSTLEIQRTEQGDSAMYLCASSTVNEKLFFGSGTQLSVL.

Remarks on this clone: This specimen includes other DNA sequences encoding the same CDR3. This sequence joins TRBV2 and TRBJ2-7, with D unclear. The V and J ends lost 4 bases and 4 bases respectively, with 5 bases between them. CDR1 SNHLY and CDR2 FYNNEI come from the germline V gene. The CDR3 is 11 amino acids. CDR3 sequence (DNA): TGTGCCAGCAGTGGTATTTACGAGCAGTACTTC. Its translation is CASSGIYEQYF. The full variable domain, with the rest looked up from reference TRBV2 and TRBJ2-7, is EPEVTQTPSHQVTQMGQEVILRCVPISNHLYFYWYRQILGQKVEFLVSFYNNEISEKSEIFDDQFSVERPDGSNFTLKIRSTKLEDSAMYFCASSGIYEQYFGPGTRLTVT.

V usage is TRBV19 and J usage is TRBJ2-7; a possible D gene is TRBD1 (7 bases). The V end was cut by 3 bases, the J end by 4 bases, with 16 bases between. The CDR3 sequence is 15 residues long. Germline V gives CDR1 LNHDA, CDR2 SQIVND (reference sequence). In DNA, the CDR3 is TGTGCCAGTAGTATCGGAGGGGGCACTGGGTACGAGCAGTACTTC. Translating it yields CASSIGGGTGYEQYF. The entire variable domain, with the rest obtained from reference TRBV19 and TRBJ2-7, is as follows: DGGITQSPKYLFRKEGQNVTLSCEQNLNHDAMYWYRQDPGQGLRLIYYSQIVNDFQKGDIAEGYSVSREKKESFPLTVTSAQKNPTAFYLCASSIGGGTGYEQYFGPGTRLTVT.

This clone was counted between two and nine times. The chain uses TRBV28 and TRBJ2-7; 8 bases map to TRBD2. The trim removed 4 bases at V and 6 bases at J, leaving 14 bases unmatched. CDR3 length: 16 residues. Germline assignment: CDR1 MDHEN and CDR2 SYDVKM. CDR3 nucleotides: TGTGCCAGCAGTTCTCATAGGAAGGCGGGAGGATTCGAGCAGTACTTC. Its translation is CASSSHRKAGGFEQYF.

The chain carries TRBV28 and TRBJ1-2; 8 bases fit TRBD1. Germline V gene data show CDR1 as MDHEN and CDR2 as SYDVKM. The CDR3 loop spans 13 amino acids. V gave up 6 bases and J gave up 8 bases; unmatched junction bases: 8. The CDR3 coding sequence is TGTGCCAGCAGCCAAACAGGGGGTCGAGGCTACACCTTC. Translating it yields CASSQTGGRGYTF.

This clone appeared a few times. The chain combines TRBV6-1 with TRBJ1-1; D gene uncertain. Trimming took 2 bases from V and 0 from J, leaving 7 bases between them. Germline loops: CDR1 MNHNS, CDR2 SASEGT. The CDR3 has 14 residues. The CDR3 is CASSENGMNTEAFF. The CDR3 bases are TGTGCCAGCAGTGAAAACGGCATGAACACTGAAGCTTTCTTT.

The chain couples TRBV11-2 to TRBJ2-7; D is undetermined. The germline CDR1 and CDR2 sequences are SGHAT and FQNNGV. V gave up 5 bases and J gave up 3 bases, with 17 bases separating them. CDR3 size: 15 residues. Written as DNA, the CDR3 is TGTGCCAGCAGCCCCAACTCTGGTCAGATCTACGAGCAGTACTTC. Translating it yields CASSPNSGQIYEQYF.

The V gene is TRBV27, the J gene TRBJ2-5, with D maybe TRBD2 (6 bases). Trimming left V 5 bases short and J 3 bases short, with 13 bases between. This CDR3 has 14 residues. Germline values: CDR1 MNHEY, CDR2 SMNVEV (reference sequence). CDR3 region: CASSPPGGEETQYF. CDR3 DNA sequence: TGTGCCAGCAGTCCCCCCGGCGGGGAAGAGACCCAGTACTTC.

The chain links TRBV15 to TRBJ1-1, with D maybe TRBD1 (5 bases). Germline V gene sequence: CDR1 LNHNV, CDR2 YYDKDF (reference sequence). This CDR3 contains 13 residues. Trimming left V 3 bases short and J 8 bases short, with 13 bases between. The CDR3 sequence: CATSSNRRREAFF. The CDR3 DNA reads as TGTGCCACCAGCAGTAACAGGAGGAGAGAAGCTTTCTTT.

The V call is TRBV5-1, the J call TRBJ1-2, with 10 nucleotides matching TRBD1. Losses at the gene ends were 0 bases for V and 8 bases for J; bases not matched to a gene: 7. This CDR3 is built from 15 residues. From germline, CDR1 is SGHRS and CDR2 YFSETQ. The CDR3 loop reads CASSLETGGEDGYTF. The CDR3 DNA is TGCGCCAGCAGCTTGGAGACAGGGGGCGAGGACGGCTACACCTTC.

The chain is built from TRBV7-2 and TRBJ1-1; 7 nucleotides align to TRBD1. The CDR3 has 14 residues. CDR1 SGHTA and CDR2 FQGNSA come from the germline V gene. Germline trimming cut 3 bases from V and 1 base from J; bases unmatched to any gene: 2. CDR3 in DNA: TGTGCCAGCAGCTTGACAGGGTGGAACACTGAAGCTTTCTTT. It yields the protein CASSLTGWNTEAFF.

The chain couples TRBV5-1 to TRBJ2-7, with a tentative D call TRBD1 (6 bases). V was pared by 2 bases and J by 7 bases, with 16 bases between. CDR3 size: 14 residues. Germline assignment: CDR1 SGHRS and CDR2 YFSETQ. CDR3 nucleotide sequence: TGCGCCAGCAGCTTCGGGGACACCTTGGGAGAGCAGTACTTC. Encoded protein: CASSFGDTLGEQYF.